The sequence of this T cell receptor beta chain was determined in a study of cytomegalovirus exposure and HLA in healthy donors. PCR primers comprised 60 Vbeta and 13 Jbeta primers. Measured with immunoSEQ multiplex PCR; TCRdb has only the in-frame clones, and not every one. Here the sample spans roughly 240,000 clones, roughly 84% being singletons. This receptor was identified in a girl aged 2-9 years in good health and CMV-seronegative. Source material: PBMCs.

The DNA for the CDR3 is TGTGCCAGCAGCTTAGCAGGGGTTGACTACACCTTC. Translated, it gives CASSLAGVDYTF. This chain links TRBV7-9 with TRBJ1-2, with D tentatively TRBD1 (5 bases). The CDR3 consists of 12 residues. V lost 0 bases and J lost 10, with 9 bases in between. Germline V gives CDR1 SEHNR, CDR2 FQNEAQ (reference sequence).